This T cell receptor beta chain was recovered during a study of post-analysis software for immune sequencing data. At the level of the study: Disease trajectories encompassed relapsing-remitting, secondary progressive and progressive-relapsing multiple sclerosis.

Overall study findings and caveats: TRBV segments more frequent in patients than in controls numbered five and included TRBV5-6, TRBV5-1 and TRBV20-1. The study found significantly lower normalized Chao1 diversity in multiple sclerosis patients than in controls.

Germline V lookup: CDR1 MNHEY, CDR2 SVGAGI. The V end was cut by 5 bases, the J end by 3 bases, with 5 bases between. This CDR3 comprises 12 residues. The TCR beta cDNA libraries contained unique molecular identifiers. TCRdb re-derived calls from the PCR reads in MiXCR, one entry per CDR3 protein. Of roughly 620,000 distinct CDR3 sequences listed, roughly 45% are singletons. In regard to this clonotype: Its antigen is not known.

This TCR was recovered from a girl aged 5-17 years with multiple sclerosis. The sequenced material came from blood. The chain combines TRBV6-5 with TRBJ1-5; the D is unclear. CDR3 sequence: CASSRINQPQHF. In DNA form, the CDR3 reads TGTGCCAGCAGTCGTATCAATCAGCCCCAGCATTTT.